One and the same sample provided the 5 T cell receptor beta chains below, sequenced in a study of cytomegalovirus exposure and HLA in healthy donors. It was with 60 Vbeta and 13 Jbeta primers that the PCR ran. TCRdb keeps only in-frame clones here, not all; method: immunoSEQ multiplex PCR. The sample carries about 130,000 clones, around 63% recorded once. The sample comprised PBMCs. These receptors all stem from a human donor in good health.

This clone was recorded a few times. The rearrangement links TRBV10-2 to TRBJ2-7; 9 nucleotides line up with TRBD2. V gave up 5 bases and J gave up 9 bases; unmatched junction bases: 20. Germline-derived CDR1 and CDR2 are WSHSY and SAAADI. The CDR3 consists of 17 residues. CDR3 sequence: CASSSRGRKEREVWQYF. The CDR3 nucleotides read TGCGCCAGCAGTAGTAGGGGGAGAAAGGAGCGGGAGGTGTGGCAGTACTTC.

The count of this clone is one. This chain joins TRBV10-3 and TRBJ2-3; 7 bases are a match to TRBD2. V lost 2 bases to trimming and J lost 2 bases; unmatched junction nucleotides: 4. CDR1 and CDR2 from the germline V gene are ENHRY and SYGVKD. The CDR3 extends over 15 amino acids. The CDR3 is CAISEQAGYTDTQYF. Here the CDR3 DNA reads TGTGCCATCAGTGAGCAAGCGGGATACACAGATACGCAGTATTTT.

The rearrangement uses TRBV19 and TRBJ1-2; D is possibly TRBD1 (6 bases). CDR1 is LNHDA, CDR2 SQIVND, per germline (reference sequence). V lost 6 bases and J 5 bases, leaving 10 bases between the germline ends. This CDR3 has 12 amino acids. The CDR3 protein is CASRTGQYGYTF. The CDR3 coding sequence is TGTGCCAGTAGGACAGGCCAATATGGCTACACCTTC. The full variable domain, rest sourced from reference TRBV19 and TRBJ1-2, is DGGITQSPKYLFRKEGQNVTLSCEQNLNHDAMYWYRQDPGQGLRLIYYSQIVNDFQKGDIAEGYSVSREKKESFPLTVTSAQKNPTAFYLCASRTGQYGYTFGSGTRLTVV.

A word on this clone: The junction does not match germline at one end; this may be a read error. The chain combines TRBV13 with TRBJ2-2; tentatively, D is TRBD2 (6 bases). This CDR3 is 17 amino acids long. Germline lookup yields CDR1 PRHDT and CDR2 FYEKMQ (reference sequence). In DNA, the CDR3 is TGTGCCAGCAACTTATTCAGTTCCGGGGGTAACACCGGGGAGCTGTTTTTT. Its translation: CASNLFSSGGNTGELFF.

The chain uses TRBV29-1 and TRBJ2-5; a possible D gene is TRBD1 (6 bases). Trimming removed 4 bases from V and 1 base from J, with 13 bases in between. The CDR3 extends over 14 amino acids. CDR1 is SQVTM, CDR2 ANQGSEA, per germline. CDR3 coding DNA: TGCAGCGTTGTCCCCAGGGGTCTCCAAGAGACCCAGTACTTC. Its protein is CSVVPRGLQETQYF.